The 29 T cell receptor beta chains in this list originate from one sample, sequenced in a study of blood T cell repertoires in COVID-19 (TCRdb year 2020). Libraries were made using the immunoSEQ multiplex PCR assay. The clones in this table, taken by TCRdb from immuneACCESS, are in-frame only. Not every clone is retained; where verified, under half of the shortfall comes from an unresolved V gene, and the cause of the rest is unknown. The sample has about 99,000 clones on record, around 85% of them singletons. About 3.3% of the sample is taken by the ten largest. Sequenced material: peripheral blood. The receptors were gathered from a woman of 80 years or more with active or convalescent COVID-19.

The genes are TRBV18 and TRBJ1-2, with D perhaps matching TRBD1 (6 bases). The CDR3 is 13 amino acids. Germline values: CDR1 KGHSH, CDR2 LQKENI. The ends were cut back, 8 bases at V and 4 bases at J, with 14 bases in the middle. The CDR3 reads CASKATGSYGYTF. CDR3 coding DNA: TGTGCCAGCAAAGCGACAGGTTCCTATGGCTACACCTTC.

This chain links TRBV5-1 with TRBJ1-4, with TRBD1 as a possible D gene (6 bases). Trimming cost V 2 bases and J 5 bases, with 10 bases left between them. From germline, CDR1 is SGHRS and CDR2 YFSETQ. The CDR3 contains 14 residues. CDR3 region: CASSFAGANEKLFF. The CDR3, as DNA: TGCGCCAGCAGCTTCGCAGGGGCAAATGAAAAACTGTTTTTT.

V and J are TRBV24-1 and TRBJ2-5, with no clear D. In germline, CDR1 is KGHDR, CDR2 SFDVKD. CDR3 length: 12 residues. Trimming took off 0 bases at V and 7 bases at J, with 5 bases between the two ends. CDR3 sequence (DNA): TGTGCCACCAGTGATTTGTCGGGGACCCAGTACTTC. Translated, it gives CATSDLSGTQYF.

The chain couples TRBV19 to TRBJ2-2, with 11 bases that match TRBD2. Losses at the gene ends were 3 bases for V and 6 bases for J; bases not matched to a gene: 9. The CDR3 runs to 17 residues. In germline, CDR1 is LNHDA, CDR2 SQIVND (reference sequence). The CDR3 nucleotides are TGTGCCAGTAGTATTCTTAGCGGGAGGGCCGGGGCCGGGGAGCTGTTTTTT. The encoded protein is CASSILSGRAGAGELFF. Variable domain in full (rest from reference TRBV19 and TRBJ2-2): DGGITQSPKYLFRKEGQNVTLSCEQNLNHDAMYWYRQDPGQGLRLIYYSQIVNDFQKGDIAEGYSVSREKKESFPLTVTSAQKNPTAFYLCASSILSGRAGAGELFFGEGSRLTVL.

This chain uses TRBV6-2 or TRBV6-3 with TRBJ2-7, with 8 bases fitting TRBD2. The ends lost 8 bases at V and 7 bases at J; junction bases unmatched: 22. Germline V gene sequence: CDR1 MNHEY, CDR2 SVGEGT. This CDR3 comprises 17 residues. The CDR3 DNA reads as TGTGCCAGCCGCCCTTCGGGGGGGGTTGCGGGAGAACATGAGCAGTACTTC. Translation: CASRPSGGVAGEHEQYF.

This clone was found a few times. V is TRBV3-1 (or the pseudogene TRBV3-2) and J is TRBJ2-1; 7 bases align to TRBD1. V lost 3 bases, J lost 11 bases, and 4 bases stayed unmatched. The CDR3 consists of 12 residues. The germline CDR1 and CDR2 sequences are LGHDT and YNNKEL (reference sequence). In DNA, the CDR3 is TGTGCCAGCAGCCACAGGACAGGCCAGCAGTTCTTC. Translation gives CASSHRTGQQFF.

This chain links TRBV9 with TRBJ2-2; TRBD1 matches 7 bases. The trim removed 0 bases at V and 4 bases at J, leaving 6 bases unmatched. This CDR3 is built from 16 residues. Germline CDR1 SGDLS, CDR2 YYNGEE. In DNA form, the CDR3 reads TGTGCCAGCAGCGTAGAATCCCACAGGGGCACCGGGGAGCTGTTTTTT. This codes for CASSVESHRGTGELFF.

This chain uses TRBV5-4 with TRBJ1-1, with TRBD1 identical over 8 bases. The CDR3 has 15 amino acids. Germline V gives CDR1 SGHNT, CDR2 YYREEE (reference sequence). V shed 3 bases and J 4 bases; nucleotides not matched to a gene: 8. The CDR3 protein is CASSSSGTGITEAFF. In DNA form, the CDR3 reads TGTGCCAGCAGCTCATCCGGGACAGGTATCACTGAAGCTTTCTTT.

V and J are TRBV30 and TRBJ2-7; the D is unclear. Trimming left V 0 bases short and J 3 bases short, with 12 bases between. The CDR3 is made up of 14 amino acids. CDR1 GTSNPN and CDR2 SVGIG come from the germline V gene (reference sequence). The CDR3, as DNA: TGTGCCTGGAGTGTATTTCGCGGCAACTACGAGCAGTACTTC. This gives the protein CAWSVFRGNYEQYF.

V is TRBV20-1 and J is TRBJ2-1; 10 bases fit TRBD1. The trim removed 3 bases at V and 5 bases at J, leaving 4 bases unmatched. Germline V gene sequence: CDR1 DFQATT, CDR2 SNEGSKA (reference sequence). The CDR3 extends over 14 amino acids. CDR3 sequence (DNA): TGCAGTGCTAGTCATGGGACAGGGGACAATGAGCAGTTCTTC. Its translation: CSASHGTGDNEQFF.

The chain recombines TRBV6-1 with TRBJ2-7, with D perhaps TRBD2 (7 bases). V lost 3 bases and J 3 bases, leaving 18 bases between the germline ends. The germline V gene has CDR1 MNHNS and CDR2 SASEGT. This CDR3 comprises 16 residues. The CDR3 nucleotides read TGTGCCAGCAGTGACAGCCTCAGGGGAGGGGACTACGAGCAGTACTTC. This sequence encodes CASSDSLRGGDYEQYF.

This rearrangement joins TRBV6-6 to TRBJ2-7; D might be TRBD1 (5 bases). V was clipped by 2 bases and J by 0 bases, with 8 bases between them. There are 14 residues in the CDR3. The germline V gene encodes CDR1 MNHNY and CDR2 SVGAGI (reference sequence). For the CDR3, the DNA is TGTGCCAGCAGTTACGACAGAGTCTCCTACGAGCAGTACTTC. This gives the protein CASSYDRVSYEQYF.

The chain is built from TRBV4-2 and TRBJ2-3; 11 bases fit TRBD2. Germline CDR1 and CDR2: LGHNA and YNFKEQ. The CDR3 contains 18 residues. V gave up 0 bases and J gave up 2 bases; unmatched junction bases: 7. Here the CDR3 DNA reads TGTGCCAGCAGCCAAGATGACAGACTAGCGGGGATCACAGATACGCAGTATTTT. It encodes CASSQDDRLAGITDTQYF.

The table lists this clone with a few counts. The chain couples TRBV7-9 to TRBJ1-4; 8 nucleotides align to TRBD1. Germline V gene sequence: CDR1 SEHNR, CDR2 FQNEAQ (reference sequence). The V segment lost 8 bases and the J segment 7 bases; nucleotides outside the gene matches: 6. There are 13 residues in the CDR3. The CDR3 protein is CASSGQGAEKLFF. CDR3 sequence (DNA): TGTGCCAGCTCGGGGCAGGGGGCTGAAAAACTGTTTTTT. The full variable domain, in which reference TRBV7-9 and TRBJ1-4 provide the parts outside the CDR3, is DTGVSQNPRHKITKRGQNVTFRCDPISEHNRLYWYRQTLGQGPEFLTYFQNEAQLEKSRLLSDRFSAERPKGSFSTLEIQRTEQGDSAMYLCASSGQGAEKLFFGSGTQLSVL.

This clone has just a few counts. V and J are TRBV7-3 and TRBJ1-4; the match to TRBD1 covers 7 bases. This CDR3 is 16 amino acids long. The junction had 10 bases not matched to a gene; V was cut back by 2 bases and J by 7 bases. Germline V CDR1 and CDR2: SGHTA, FQGTGA. The CDR3 loop is CASSLWGTAGGEKLFF. The CDR3 DNA is TGTGCCAGCAGCTTATGGGGGACAGCCGGGGGTGAAAAACTGTTTTTT. Filled out from reference TRBV7-3 and TRBJ1-4, the complete variable domain reads GAGVSQTPSNKVTEKGKYVELRCDPISGHTALYWYRQSLGQGPEFLIYFQGTGAADDSGLPNDRFFAVRPEGSVSTLKIQRTERGDSAVYLCASSLWGTAGGEKLFFGSGTQLSVL.

This chain connects TRBV11-2 to TRBJ2-2; D is perhaps TRBD2 (5 bases). Trimming took off 2 bases at V and 6 bases at J, with 10 bases between the two ends. CDR3 length: 14 amino acids. CDR1 is SGHAT and CDR2 is FQNNGV in the germline V gene. The CDR3 region is CASSLFRGPGELFF. CDR3 DNA sequence: TGTGCCAGCAGCTTATTCAGAGGGCCCGGGGAGCTGTTTTTT.

The gene calls are TRBV28 and TRBJ2-1, with 10 bases aligning to TRBD2. CDR3 length equals 17 residues. Germline lookup yields CDR1 MDHEN and CDR2 SYDVKM. After removal of 1 base from V and 4 bases from J, the junction contained 7 bases not matched to a gene. This CDR3 reads CASSLLSSGGWYNEQFF. CDR3 DNA: TGTGCCAGCAGTTTATTGTCTAGCGGGGGTTGGTACAATGAGCAGTTCTTC.

A single count supports this clone. V usage is TRBV11-1 and J usage is TRBJ2-4; the D gene is possibly TRBD2 (6 bases). Germline-derived CDR1 and CDR2 are SGHAT and FQDESV (reference sequence). Trimming removed 5 bases at V and 7 bases at J, with 15 bases between. The CDR3 loop spans 14 amino acids. For the CDR3, the DNA is TGTGCCAGCAGCGCACGGAGGGCCGGGAACATTCAGTACTTC. Translated: CASSARRAGNIQYF. The full variable domain, its missing parts supplied by reference TRBV11-1 and TRBJ2-4, is EAEVAQSPRYKITEKSQAVAFWCDPISGHATLYWYRQILGQGPELLVQFQDESVVDDSQLPKDRFSAERLKGVDSTLKIQPAELGDSAMYLCASSARRAGNIQYFGAGTRLSVL.

This clone was counted only a few times. CDR3 DNA: TGTGCCAGCTCGGACAGGGATGATGATTCACCCCTCCACTTT. Its translation: CASSDRDDDSPLHF. J is TRBJ1-6 and V is TRBV6-5; TRBD1 matches 8 bases. The ends lost 8 bases at V and 8 bases at J; junction bases unmatched: 8. Germline CDR1 MNHEY, CDR2 SVGAGI. The CDR3 consists of 14 residues.

V is TRBV11-2 and J is TRBJ2-1; 8 bases agree with TRBD2. The CDR3 is 14 residues long. V trimming: 1 base; J trimming: 7 bases; junction bases outside the gene matches: 3. Germline values: CDR1 SGHAT, CDR2 FQNNGV. In DNA, the CDR3 is TGTGCCAGCAGCTTAGGGACTAGCCGGAATGAGCAGTTCTTC. It is translated as CASSLGTSRNEQFF.

V usage is TRBV19 and J usage is TRBJ1-3; no definite D call. The CDR3 runs to 16 residues. V was shortened by 7 bases and J by 3 bases, with 19 bases between the two germline ends. Germline lookup yields CDR1 LNHDA and CDR2 SQIVND (reference sequence). CDR3 nucleotide sequence: TGTGCCAGTATAGACTCGTCCTATGGATTTGGAAACACCATATATTTT. Encoded protein: CASIDSSYGFGNTIYF.

The J gene is TRBJ2-5, the V gene TRBV14; D call uncertain. The CDR3 runs 14 residues. V lost 3 bases and J 2 bases, leaving 10 bases between the germline ends. Germline CDR1 SGHDN, CDR2 FVKESK. CDR3 loop: CASSQRLVQETQYF. DNA for the CDR3: TGTGCCAGCAGCCAGAGGTTGGTGCAAGAGACCCAGTACTTC.

The chain combines TRBV5-4 with TRBJ1-1, with a weak D call TRBD1 (5 bases). The CDR3 totals 14 residues. The germline CDR1 and CDR2 sequences are SGHNT and YYREEE (reference sequence). V was clipped by 1 base and J by 3 bases, with 10 bases between them. The CDR3 coding sequence is TGTGCCAGCAGCTTGATAGCGGGGGACACTGAAGCTTTCTTT. This gives the protein CASSLIAGDTEAFF.

This chain links TRBV6-4 with TRBJ1-2; 8 bases align to TRBD1. The CDR3 loop spans 15 amino acids. V dropped 3 bases and J dropped 4; count of bases not matched to a gene: 7. Looked up from germline, CDR1 is MRHNA and CDR2 is SNTAGT. The CDR3 DNA sequence: TGTGCCAGCAGTGAGGAACCAGGGGGCTTCTATGGCTACACCTTC. It is translated as CASSEEPGGFYGYTF.

The CDR3 DNA reads TGTGCCAGCAGCCGAAACCCACAGGGTTCTGGAAACACCATATATTTT. Translated: CASSRNPQGSGNTIYF. This chain uses TRBV7-3 with TRBJ1-3; TRBD1 is a possible D gene (6 bases). The CDR3 loop spans 16 amino acids. Germline V gives CDR1 SGHTA, CDR2 FQGTGA. Trimming removed 5 bases at V and 1 base at J, with 15 bases between.

The rearrangement joins TRBV7-3 to TRBJ2-5; possibly TRBD1 for D (6 bases). Trimming pared 1 base from V and 5 bases from J, leaving 17 bases between. CDR1 and CDR2 from the germline V gene are SGHTA and FQGTGA. CDR3 length: 16 amino acids. CDR3 sequence reads: CASSLNSQGRGETQYF. CDR3 coding DNA: TGTGCCAGCAGCTTAAATTCCCAGGGAAGGGGGGAGACCCAGTACTTC.

This chain joins TRBV5-6 and TRBJ1-6; perhaps TRBD1 as D (6 bases). The germline V gene has CDR1 SGHDT and CDR2 YYEEEE. CDR3 length: 15 residues. Trimming took off 0 bases at V and 10 bases at J, with 14 bases between the two ends. The CDR3 loop reads CASSLAAGVGSPLHF. The CDR3 bases are TGTGCCAGCAGCTTGGCCGCAGGGGTGGGCTCACCCCTCCACTTT. The full variable domain, with the rest looked up from reference TRBV5-6 and TRBJ1-6, is DAGVTQSPTHLIKTRGQQVTLRCSPKSGHDTVSWYQQALGQGPQFIFQYYEEEERQRGNFPDRFSGHQFPNYSSELNVNALLLGDSALYLCASSLAAGVGSPLHFGNGTRLTVT.

DNA for the CDR3: TGTGCCAGCAGCTCTTCATCGGGGAGGGAAGGTCAGCCCCAGCATTTT. It yields the protein CASSSSSGREGQPQHF. This chain joins TRBV5-5 and TRBJ1-5; unclear D gene. Looked up from germline, CDR1 is SGHKS and CDR2 is YYEKEE (reference sequence). The CDR3 totals 16 residues. V lost 3 bases to trimming and J lost 6 bases, with 19 bases between them.

This chain connects TRBV11-2 to TRBJ2-1; the D is unclear. The CDR3 is 13 residues long. CDR1 and CDR2 from the germline V gene are SGHAT and FQNNGV. With 3 bases removed from V and 5 bases from J, the gap between germline ends came to 8 bases. The CDR3 is CASSFLVDNEQFF. The CDR3 DNA sequence: TGTGCCAGCAGCTTCCTAGTGGACAATGAGCAGTTCTTC.